What follows is one T cell receptor beta chain and its context. The CDR3 contains 20 residues. These data belong to a study of blood T cell repertoires in COVID-19. This study enrolled people aged about 18 to 100 from roughly 22 US geographic areas. Among Cohort 3 donors, those recovered had two negative PCRs, clearance, or symptom resolution. Using immunoSEQ multiplex PCR, the repertoire was profiled, and TCRdb retains in-frame clones only, with some absent. The sample lists about 300,000 clones, about nine tenths occurring once. The chain links TRBV21-1 to TRBJ2-2; the table's D gene call, TRBD2, was not cross checked with the DNA. TRBV21-1 is a pseudogene segment. Source material: PBMCs or T cells enriched from blood (not recorded which). This TCR derives from a woman younger than 35 who had recovered from COVID-19. CDR3 sequence reads: CASSMAPRVGTSVNTGELFF. The CDR3 nucleotides read TGTGCCAGCAGCATGGCACCAAGGGTCGGGACTAGCGTAAACACCGGGGAGCTGTTTTTT.